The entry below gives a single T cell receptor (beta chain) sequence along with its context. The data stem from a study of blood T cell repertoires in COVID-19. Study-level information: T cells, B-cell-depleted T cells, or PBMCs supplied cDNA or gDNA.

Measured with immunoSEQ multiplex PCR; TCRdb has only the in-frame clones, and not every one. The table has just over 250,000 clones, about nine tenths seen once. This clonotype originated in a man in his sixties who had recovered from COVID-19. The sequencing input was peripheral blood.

The CDR3 DNA reads TGTGCCAGCAGCCAAGTACCCGGACGGGAAAGCTCTGGGGCCAACGTCCTGACTTTC. It is translated as CASSQVPGRESSGANVLTF. The V call is TRBV4-2, the J call TRBJ2-6, with D perhaps matching TRBD2 (5 bases). Trimming shortened V by 1 base and J by 0 bases, and 16 bases separated the two germline ends. The CDR3 is made up of 19 amino acids. Germline assignment: CDR1 LGHNA and CDR2 YNFKEQ.